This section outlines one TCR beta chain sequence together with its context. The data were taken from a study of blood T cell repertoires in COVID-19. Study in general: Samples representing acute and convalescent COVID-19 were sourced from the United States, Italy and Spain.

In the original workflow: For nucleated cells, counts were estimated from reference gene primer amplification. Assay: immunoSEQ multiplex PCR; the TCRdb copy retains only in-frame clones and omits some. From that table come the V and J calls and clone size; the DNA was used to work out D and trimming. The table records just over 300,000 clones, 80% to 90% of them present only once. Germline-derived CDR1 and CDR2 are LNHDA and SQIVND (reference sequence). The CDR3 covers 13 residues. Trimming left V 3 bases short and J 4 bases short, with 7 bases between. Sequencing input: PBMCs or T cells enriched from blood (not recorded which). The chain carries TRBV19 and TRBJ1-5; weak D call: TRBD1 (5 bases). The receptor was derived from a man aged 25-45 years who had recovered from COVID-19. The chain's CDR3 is CASSMRQNQPQHF. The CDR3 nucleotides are TGTGCCAGTAGTATGCGACAGAATCAGCCCCAGCATTTT.